This TCR beta chain was found in a study of T cell repertoires in cytomegalovirus infection. Study background: Signatures in public TCR beta sequences pointed to both CMV infection and matching HLA type. Study-level results: There were HLA-C-restricted CMV-specific TCR beta clonotypes dominating the ex vivo response. The cumulative frequency of public TCR beta families identified carriers of CMV plus the relevant HLA.

This CDR3 contains 13 residues. V lost 5 bases and J lost 0, with 7 bases in between. This clonotype was found many times. Its antigen is unidentified. Each CDR3 protein is one row after TCRdb ran MiXCR on the reads. The sample consists of a few hundred thousand distinct CDR3 sequences, over 7.5% of them appearing once. This TCR was recovered from a human donor in good health (CMV status not recorded). Some clones in this sample may be carry-over from other donors' samples. The chain combines TRBV12-3 or TRBV12-4 with TRBJ1-1; D gene ambiguous. Specimen: PBMCs. The CDR3 DNA is TGTGCCAGCAGTCTCAGAATGAACACTGAAGCTTTCTTT. This encodes CASSLRMNTEAFF.